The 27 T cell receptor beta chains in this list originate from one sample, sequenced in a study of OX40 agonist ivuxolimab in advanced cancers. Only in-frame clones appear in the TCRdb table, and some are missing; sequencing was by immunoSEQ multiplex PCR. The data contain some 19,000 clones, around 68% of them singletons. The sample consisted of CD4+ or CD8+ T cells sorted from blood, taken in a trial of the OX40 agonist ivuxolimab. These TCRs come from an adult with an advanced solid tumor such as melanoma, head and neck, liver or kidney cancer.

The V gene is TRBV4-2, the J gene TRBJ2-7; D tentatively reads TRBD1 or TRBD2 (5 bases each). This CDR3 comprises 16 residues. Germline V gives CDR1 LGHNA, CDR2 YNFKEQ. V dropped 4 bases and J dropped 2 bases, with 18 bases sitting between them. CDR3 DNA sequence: TGTGCCAGCAGCCCCTCTTTGGGACCGTCCCCCTACGAGCAGTACTTC. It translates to CASSPSLGPSPYEQYF.

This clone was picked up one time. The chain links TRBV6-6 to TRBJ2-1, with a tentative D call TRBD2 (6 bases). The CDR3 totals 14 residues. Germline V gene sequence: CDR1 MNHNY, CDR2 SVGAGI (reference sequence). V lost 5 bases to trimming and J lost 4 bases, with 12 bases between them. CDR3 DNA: TGTGCCAGCAGTGACCGGGACTCTTACAATGAGCAGTTCTTC. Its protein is CASSDRDSYNEQFF.

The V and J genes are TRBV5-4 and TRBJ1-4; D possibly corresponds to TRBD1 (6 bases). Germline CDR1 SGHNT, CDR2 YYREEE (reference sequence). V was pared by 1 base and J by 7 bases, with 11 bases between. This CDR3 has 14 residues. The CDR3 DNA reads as TGTGCCAGCAGCTTGAGGGGGGCGAGTGAAAAACTGTTTTTT. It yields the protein CASSLRGASEKLFF.

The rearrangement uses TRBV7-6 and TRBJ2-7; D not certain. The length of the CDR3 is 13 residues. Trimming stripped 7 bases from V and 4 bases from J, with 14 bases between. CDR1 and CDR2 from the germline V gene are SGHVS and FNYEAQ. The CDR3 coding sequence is TGTGCCAGCACCTCGTGGCAGAATTACGAGCAGTACTTC. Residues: CASTSWQNYEQYF.

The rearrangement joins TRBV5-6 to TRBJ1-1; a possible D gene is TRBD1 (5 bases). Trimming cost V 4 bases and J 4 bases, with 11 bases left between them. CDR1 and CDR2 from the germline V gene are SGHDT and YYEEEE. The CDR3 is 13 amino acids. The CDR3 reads CASSPVGGTEAFF. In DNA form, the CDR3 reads TGTGCCAGCAGCCCCGTTGGGGGCACTGAAGCTTTCTTT. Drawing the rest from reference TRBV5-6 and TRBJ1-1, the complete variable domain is DAGVTQSPTHLIKTRGQQVTLRCSPKSGHDTVSWYQQALGQGPQFIFQYYEEEERQRGNFPDRFSGHQFPNYSSELNVNALLLGDSALYLCASSPVGGTEAFFGQGTRLTVV.

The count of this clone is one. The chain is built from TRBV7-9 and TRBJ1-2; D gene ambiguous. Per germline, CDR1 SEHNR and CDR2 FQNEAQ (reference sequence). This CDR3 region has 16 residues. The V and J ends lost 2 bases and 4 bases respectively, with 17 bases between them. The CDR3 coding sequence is TGTGCCAGCAGCTTACTCGGGCAGGACCACGTCTATGGCTACACCTTC. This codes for CASSLLGQDHVYGYTF.

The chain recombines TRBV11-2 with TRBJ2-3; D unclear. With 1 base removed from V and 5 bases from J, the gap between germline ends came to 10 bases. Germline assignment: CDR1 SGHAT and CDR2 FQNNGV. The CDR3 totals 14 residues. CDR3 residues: CASSLGLERDTQYF. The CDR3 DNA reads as TGTGCCAGCAGCTTAGGTTTAGAGAGAGATACGCAGTATTTT.

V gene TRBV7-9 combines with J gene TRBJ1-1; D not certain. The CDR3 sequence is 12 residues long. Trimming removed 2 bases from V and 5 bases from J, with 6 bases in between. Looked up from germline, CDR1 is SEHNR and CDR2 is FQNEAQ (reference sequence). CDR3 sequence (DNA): TGTGCCAGCAGCTTAATGGGGACTGAAGCTTTCTTT. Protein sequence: CASSLMGTEAFF.

Here the CDR3 reads CASSLTPGGEQYF. The CDR3 nucleotides read TGTGCCAGCAGTTTAACCCCCGGGGGCGAGCAGTACTTC. The chain is built from TRBV28 and TRBJ2-7, with D possibly TRBD2 on 6 matching bases. V was clipped by 2 bases and J by 6 bases, with 11 bases between them. CDR1 and CDR2 (germline): MDHEN, SYDVKM. The CDR3 has 13 residues.

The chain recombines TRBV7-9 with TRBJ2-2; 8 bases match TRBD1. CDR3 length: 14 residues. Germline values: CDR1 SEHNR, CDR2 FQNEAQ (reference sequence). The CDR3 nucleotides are TGTGCTGGCCCGGTGACAGGGGATACCGGGGAGCTGTTTTTT. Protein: CAGPVTGDTGELFF.

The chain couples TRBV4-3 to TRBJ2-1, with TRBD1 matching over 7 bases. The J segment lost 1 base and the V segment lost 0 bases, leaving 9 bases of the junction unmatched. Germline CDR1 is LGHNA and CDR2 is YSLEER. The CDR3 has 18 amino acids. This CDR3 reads CASSQEETGTASYNEQFF. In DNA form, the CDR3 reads TGCGCCAGCAGCCAAGAGGAGACCGGGACAGCGTCCTACAATGAGCAGTTCTTC.

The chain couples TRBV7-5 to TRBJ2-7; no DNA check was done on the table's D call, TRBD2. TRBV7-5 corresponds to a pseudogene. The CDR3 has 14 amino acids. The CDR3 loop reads CASSLLLRTYEQYF. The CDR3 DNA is TGTGCCAGCAGTCTACTACTTCGTACCTACGAGCAGTACTTC.

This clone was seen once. The CDR3 sequence is CASSFIVGDPSSTDTQYF. As DNA, the CDR3 is TGTGCCAGCAGTTTTATCGTGGGGGACCCTAGTTCCACAGATACGCAGTATTTT. The chain is built from TRBV28 and TRBJ2-3; the D call may be TRBD1 or TRBD2 (5 bases each). V was pared by 3 bases and J by 2 bases, with 21 bases between. Germline V gene data show CDR1 as MDHEN and CDR2 as SYDVKM. CDR3 length: 18 residues.

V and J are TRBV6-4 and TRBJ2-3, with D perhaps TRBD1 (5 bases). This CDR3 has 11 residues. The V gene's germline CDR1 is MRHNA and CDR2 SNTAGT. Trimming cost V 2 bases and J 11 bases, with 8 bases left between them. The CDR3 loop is CASSDRGQQYF. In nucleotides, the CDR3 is TGTGCCAGCAGTGACAGGGGCCAGCAGTATTTT.

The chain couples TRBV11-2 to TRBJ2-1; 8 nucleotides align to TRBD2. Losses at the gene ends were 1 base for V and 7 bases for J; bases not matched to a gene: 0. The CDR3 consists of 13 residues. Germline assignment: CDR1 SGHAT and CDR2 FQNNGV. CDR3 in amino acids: CASSLAGGNEQFF. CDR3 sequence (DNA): TGTGCCAGCAGCTTAGCGGGAGGGAATGAGCAGTTCTTC. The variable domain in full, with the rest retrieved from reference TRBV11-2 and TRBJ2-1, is EAGVAQSPRYKIIEKRQSVAFWCNPISGHATLYWYQQILGQGPKLLIQFQNNGVVDDSQLPKDRFSAERLKGVDSTLKIQPAKLEDSAVYLCASSLAGGNEQFFGPGTRLTVL.

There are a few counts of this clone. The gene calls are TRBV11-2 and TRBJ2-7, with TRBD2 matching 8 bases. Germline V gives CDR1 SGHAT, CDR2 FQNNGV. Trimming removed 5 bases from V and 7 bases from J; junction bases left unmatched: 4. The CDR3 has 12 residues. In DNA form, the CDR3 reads TGTGCCAGCAGCGAACTAGCGGAGGAGCAGTACTTC. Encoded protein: CASSELAEEQYF.

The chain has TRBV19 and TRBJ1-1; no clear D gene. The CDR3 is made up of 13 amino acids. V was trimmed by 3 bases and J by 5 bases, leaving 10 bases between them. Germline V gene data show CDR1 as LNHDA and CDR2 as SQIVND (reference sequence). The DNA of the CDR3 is TGTGCCAGTAGTATTGGGAGTTGGACTGAAGCTTTCTTT. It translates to CASSIGSWTEAFF.

The CDR3 coding sequence is TGTGCCAGCAGTTACGCGGGGTTGGGTGGCTACACCTTC. Amino acid sequence: CASSYAGLGGYTF. V usage is TRBV6-6 and J usage is TRBJ1-2; no clear D. The CDR3 consists of 13 residues. V lost 2 bases to trimming and J lost 7 bases, with 11 bases between them. The germline gives CDR1 MNHNY, CDR2 SVGAGI (reference sequence).

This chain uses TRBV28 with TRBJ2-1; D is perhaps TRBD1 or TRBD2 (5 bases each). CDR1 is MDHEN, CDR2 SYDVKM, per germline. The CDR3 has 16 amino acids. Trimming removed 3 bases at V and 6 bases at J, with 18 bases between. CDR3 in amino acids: CASSFTPLGETNEQFF. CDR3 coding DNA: TGTGCCAGCAGTTTCACCCCCCTAGGGGAGACCAATGAGCAGTTCTTC.

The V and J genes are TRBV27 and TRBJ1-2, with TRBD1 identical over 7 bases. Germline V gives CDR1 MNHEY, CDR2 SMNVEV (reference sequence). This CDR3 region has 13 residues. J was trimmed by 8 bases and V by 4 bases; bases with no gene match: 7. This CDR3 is CASSSARGEGYTF. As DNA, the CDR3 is TGTGCCAGCAGTTCCGCCAGGGGGGAAGGCTACACCTTC.

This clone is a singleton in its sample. The CDR3 nucleotides read TGTGCCAGCAGTTGGGGTGGGACCCAGTACTTC. Its protein product is CASSWGGTQYF. The gene calls are TRBV27 and TRBJ2-5, with D unresolved. Trimming shortened V by 4 bases and J by 7 bases, and 7 bases separated the two germline ends. Germline-derived CDR1 and CDR2 are MNHEY and SMNVEV (reference sequence). The CDR3 loop spans 11 amino acids.

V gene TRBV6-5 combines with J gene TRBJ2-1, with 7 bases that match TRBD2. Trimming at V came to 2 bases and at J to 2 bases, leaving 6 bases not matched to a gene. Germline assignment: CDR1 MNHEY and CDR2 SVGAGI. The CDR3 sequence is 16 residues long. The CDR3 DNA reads TGTGCCAGCAGTTACCATAGCGGGCCCCCCTACAATGAGCAGTTCTTC. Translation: CASSYHSGPPYNEQFF.

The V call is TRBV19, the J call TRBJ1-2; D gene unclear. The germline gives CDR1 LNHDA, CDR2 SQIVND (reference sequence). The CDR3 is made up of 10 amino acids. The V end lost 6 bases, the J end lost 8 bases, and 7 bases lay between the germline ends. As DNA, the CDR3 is TGTGCCAGTAGGATGGGCGGCTACACCTTC. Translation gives CASRMGGYTF.

CDR3 amino acids: CASSADQETQYF. CDR3 bases: TGTGCCAGTAGTGCCGACCAAGAGACCCAGTACTTC. The V call is TRBV19, the J call TRBJ2-5; D gene unclear. Trimming took 5 bases from V and 0 from J, leaving 4 bases between them. The CDR3 is 12 residues long. In germline, CDR1 is LNHDA, CDR2 SQIVND (reference sequence). Full variable domain (remainder filled in from reference TRBV19 and TRBJ2-5): DGGITQSPKYLFRKEGQNVTLSCEQNLNHDAMYWYRQDPGQGLRLIYYSQIVNDFQKGDIAEGYSVSREKKESFPLTVTSAQKNPTAFYLCASSADQETQYFGPGTRLLVL.

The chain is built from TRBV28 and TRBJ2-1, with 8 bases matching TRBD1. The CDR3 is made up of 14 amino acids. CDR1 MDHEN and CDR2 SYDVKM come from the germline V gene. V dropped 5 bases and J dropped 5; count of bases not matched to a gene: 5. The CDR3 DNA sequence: TGTGCCAGCAGTCTCAGGGGGCAGGACAATGAGCAGTTCTTC. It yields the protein CASSLRGQDNEQFF. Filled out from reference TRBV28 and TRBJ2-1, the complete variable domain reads DVKVTQSSRYLVKRTGEKVFLECVQDMDHENMFWYRQDPGLGLRLIYFSYDVKMKEKGDIPEGYSVSREKKERFSLILESASTNQTSMYLCASSLRGQDNEQFFGPGTRLTVL.

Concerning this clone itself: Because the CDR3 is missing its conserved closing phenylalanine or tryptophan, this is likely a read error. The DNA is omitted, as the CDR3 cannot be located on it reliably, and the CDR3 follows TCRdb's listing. CDR3 region: CASSSDSYELYL. The chain joins TRBV28 to TRBJ2-7; the table's D call, TRBD1, has no DNA check behind it. Germline CDR1 reads MDHEN; CDR2 reads SYDVKM. The length of the CDR3 is 12 amino acids, counting both ends.

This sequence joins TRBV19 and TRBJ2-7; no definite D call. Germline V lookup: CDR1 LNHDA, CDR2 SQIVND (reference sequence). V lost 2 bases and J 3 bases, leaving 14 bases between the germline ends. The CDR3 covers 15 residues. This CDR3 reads CASSIRLEGYYEQYF. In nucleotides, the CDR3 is TGTGCCAGTAGTATAAGGCTGGAAGGGTACTACGAGCAGTACTTC.